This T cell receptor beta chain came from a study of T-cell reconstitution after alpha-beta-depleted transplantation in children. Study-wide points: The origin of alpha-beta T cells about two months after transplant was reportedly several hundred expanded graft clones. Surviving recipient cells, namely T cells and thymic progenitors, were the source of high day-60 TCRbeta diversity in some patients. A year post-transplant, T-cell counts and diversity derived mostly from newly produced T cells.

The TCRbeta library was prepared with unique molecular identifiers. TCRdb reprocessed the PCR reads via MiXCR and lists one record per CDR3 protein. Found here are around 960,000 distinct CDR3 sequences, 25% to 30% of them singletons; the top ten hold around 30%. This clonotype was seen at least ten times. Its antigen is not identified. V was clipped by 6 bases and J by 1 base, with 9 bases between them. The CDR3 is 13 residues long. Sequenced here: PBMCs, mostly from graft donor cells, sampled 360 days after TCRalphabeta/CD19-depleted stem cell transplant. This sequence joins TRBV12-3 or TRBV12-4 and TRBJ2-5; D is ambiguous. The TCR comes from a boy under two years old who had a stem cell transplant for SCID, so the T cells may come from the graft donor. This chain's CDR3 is CASRWGSQETQYF. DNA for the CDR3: TGTGCCAGCAGATGGGGTTCCCAAGAGACCCAGTACTTC.